The clone carrying this T cell receptor beta chain is a singleton in its sample. Antigen specificity is unknown. Just one base apart from a much larger clone, this may be a read error. The sample belongs to a study of regulatory T cells in long-lasting Graves disease. Study-wide background: Less than 3 months of antithyroid drugs had been taken by newly diagnosed Graves' patients. General study points: It was in persistent disease that TRBV28, TRBJ1-2 and TRBJ2-5 were favored.

Noted time point: newly diagnosed GD, antithyroid drugs for less than 3 months. PBMC RNA was the source of the TCR library. Patients with Graves' disease were diagnosed by American Thyroid Association guidelines. Through Arm-PCR of CDR3 regions and iRepertoire HTBI primers, TCR beta libraries were built. TCRdb reprocessed the multiplex PCR reads with MiXCR, giving one entry per CDR3 protein. The sample has around 450,000 distinct CDR3 sequences, roughly 15% seen once. Germline assignment: CDR1 MDHEN and CDR2 SYDVKM. The CDR3 has 15 residues. The V end was cut by 6 bases, the J end by 6 bases, with 20 bases between. The same specimen was also included in a second study, on T cells in Graves' hyperthyroidism and ophthalmopathy. That study adds: Absence of ophthalmopathy progression within 18 months defined stable Graves' hyperthyroidism.

Sequenced here: peripheral blood mononuclear cells (PBMCs), sampled at new diagnosis, from a patient treated with antithyroid drugs. The sequence was collected from a man aged 35 to 55 with Graves disease. V usage is TRBV28 and J usage is TRBJ1-1, with D unresolved. The CDR3, as DNA: TGTGCCAGCAGGGATCCGGGCCATCGAACATCTGAAGCTTTCTTT. Translation: CASRDPGHRTSEAFF. The full variable domain, with the rest looked up from reference TRBV28 and TRBJ1-1, is DVKVTQSSRYLVKRTGEKVFLECVQDMDHENMFWYRQDPGLGLRLIYFSYDVKMKEKGDIPEGYSVSREKKERFSLILESASTNQTSMYLCASRDPGHRTSEAFFGQGTRLTVV.